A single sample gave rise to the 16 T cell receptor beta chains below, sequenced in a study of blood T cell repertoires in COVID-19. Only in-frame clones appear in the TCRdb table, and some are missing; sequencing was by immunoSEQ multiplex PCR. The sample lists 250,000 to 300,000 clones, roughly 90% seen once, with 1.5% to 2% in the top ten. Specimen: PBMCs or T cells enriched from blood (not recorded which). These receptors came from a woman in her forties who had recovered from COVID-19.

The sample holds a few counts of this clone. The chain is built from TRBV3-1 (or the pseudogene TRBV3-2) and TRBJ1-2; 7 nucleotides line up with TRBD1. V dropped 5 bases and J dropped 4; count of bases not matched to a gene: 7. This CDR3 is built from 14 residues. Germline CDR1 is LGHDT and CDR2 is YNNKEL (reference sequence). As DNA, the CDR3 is TGTGCCAGCAGCAGGGACAGCTACACCTATGGCTACACCTTC. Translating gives CASSRDSYTYGYTF.

For the CDR3, the DNA is TGTGCCAGCAGTTCTGCGGGACGAGGCGGGCAGACCCAGTACTTC. Translation gives CASSSAGRGGQTQYF. The chain is built from TRBV21-1 and TRBJ2-5; the D call TRBD2 from the table was never checked on the DNA. TRBV21-1 represents a pseudogene. The CDR3 has 15 residues.

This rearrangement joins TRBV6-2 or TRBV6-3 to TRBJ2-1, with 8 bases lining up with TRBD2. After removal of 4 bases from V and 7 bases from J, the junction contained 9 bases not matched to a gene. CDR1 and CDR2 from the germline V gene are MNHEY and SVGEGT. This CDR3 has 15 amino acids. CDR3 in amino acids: CASSSAGGRGNEQFF. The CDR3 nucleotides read TGTGCCAGCAGTTCCGCGGGAGGCCGGGGGAATGAGCAGTTCTTC.

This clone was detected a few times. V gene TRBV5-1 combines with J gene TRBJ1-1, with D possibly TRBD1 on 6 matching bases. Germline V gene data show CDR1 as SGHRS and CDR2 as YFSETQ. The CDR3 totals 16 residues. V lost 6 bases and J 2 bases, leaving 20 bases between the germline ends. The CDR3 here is CASTPGTIFPNTEAFF. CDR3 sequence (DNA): TGCGCCAGCACCCCGGGGACAATTTTCCCAAACACTGAAGCTTTCTTT.

The CDR3 DNA is TGTGCCAGCAGCTTGGCTTTCCGCAATCAGCCCCAGCATTTT. Its protein is CASSLAFRNQPQHF. The chain is built from TRBV5-5 and TRBJ1-5; D is uncertain. V lost 0 bases and J 2 bases, leaving 6 bases between the germline ends. This CDR3 spans 14 amino acids. Germline assignment: CDR1 SGHKS and CDR2 YYEKEE (reference sequence).

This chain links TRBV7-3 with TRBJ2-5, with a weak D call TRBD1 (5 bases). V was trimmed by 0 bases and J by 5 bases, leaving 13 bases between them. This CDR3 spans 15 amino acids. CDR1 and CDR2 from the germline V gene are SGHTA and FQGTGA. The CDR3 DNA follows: TGTGCCAGCAGCTTAACAGGGGTCCGCGGCGAGACCCAGTACTTC. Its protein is CASSLTGVRGETQYF.

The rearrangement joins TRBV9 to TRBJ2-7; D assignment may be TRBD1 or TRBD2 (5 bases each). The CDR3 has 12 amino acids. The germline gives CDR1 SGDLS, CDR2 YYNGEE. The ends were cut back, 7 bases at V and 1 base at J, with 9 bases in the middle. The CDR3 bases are TGTGCCAGCGGCGAGGGGTCCTACGAGCAGTACTTC. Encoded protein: CASGEGSYEQYF.

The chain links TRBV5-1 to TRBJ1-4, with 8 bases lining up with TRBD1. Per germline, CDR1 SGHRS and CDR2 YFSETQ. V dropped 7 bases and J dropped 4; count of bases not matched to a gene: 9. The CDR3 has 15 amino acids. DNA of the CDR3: TGCGCCAGCTGTACCAGGGACAGGAGTAATGAAAAACTGTTTTTT. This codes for CASCTRDRSNEKLFF.

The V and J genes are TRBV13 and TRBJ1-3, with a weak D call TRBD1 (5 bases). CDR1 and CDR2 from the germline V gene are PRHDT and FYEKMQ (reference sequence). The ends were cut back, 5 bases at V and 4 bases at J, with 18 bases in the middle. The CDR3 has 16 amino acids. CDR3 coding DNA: TGTGCCAGCAGCCAATGGAGCAGGGCGACCGGAAACACCATATATTTT. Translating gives CASSQWSRATGNTIYF.

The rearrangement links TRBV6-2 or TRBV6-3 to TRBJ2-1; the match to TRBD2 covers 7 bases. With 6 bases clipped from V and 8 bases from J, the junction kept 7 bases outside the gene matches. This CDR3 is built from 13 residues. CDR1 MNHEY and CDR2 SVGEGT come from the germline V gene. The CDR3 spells CASSLGGLDEQFF. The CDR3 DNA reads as TGTGCCAGCAGCCTCGGGGGGTTGGATGAGCAGTTCTTC.

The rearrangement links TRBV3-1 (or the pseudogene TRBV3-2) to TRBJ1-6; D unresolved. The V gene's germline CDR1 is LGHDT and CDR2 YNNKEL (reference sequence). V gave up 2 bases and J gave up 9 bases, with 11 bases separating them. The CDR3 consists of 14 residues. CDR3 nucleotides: TGTGCCAGCAGCCAACCGGGTGGTGGTTCACCCCTCCACTTT. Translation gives CASSQPGGGSPLHF.

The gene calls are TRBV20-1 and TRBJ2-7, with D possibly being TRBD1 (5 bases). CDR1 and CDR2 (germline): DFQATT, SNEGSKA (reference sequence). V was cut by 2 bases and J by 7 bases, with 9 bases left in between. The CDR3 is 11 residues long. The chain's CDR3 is CSARQGSEQYF. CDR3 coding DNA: TGCAGTGCTAGACAGGGATCGGAGCAGTACTTC.

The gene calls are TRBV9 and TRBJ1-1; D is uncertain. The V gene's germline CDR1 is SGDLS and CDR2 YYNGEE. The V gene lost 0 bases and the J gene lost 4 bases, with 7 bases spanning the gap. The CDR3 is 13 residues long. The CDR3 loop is CASSVETGTEAFF. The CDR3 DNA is TGTGCCAGCAGCGTAGAGACGGGCACTGAAGCTTTCTTT. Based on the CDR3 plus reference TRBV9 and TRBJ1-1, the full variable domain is DSGVTQTPKHLITATGQRVTLRCSPRSGDLSVYWYQQSLDQGLQFLIQYYNGEERAKGNILERFSAQQFPDLHSELNLSSLELGDSALYFCASSVETGTEAFFGQGTRLTVV.

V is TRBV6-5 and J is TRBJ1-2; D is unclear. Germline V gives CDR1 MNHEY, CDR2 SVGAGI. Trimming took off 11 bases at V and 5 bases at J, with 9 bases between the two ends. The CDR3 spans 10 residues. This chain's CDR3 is CACSRYGYTF. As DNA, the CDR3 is TGTGCCTGCTCTAGGTATGGCTACACCTTC.

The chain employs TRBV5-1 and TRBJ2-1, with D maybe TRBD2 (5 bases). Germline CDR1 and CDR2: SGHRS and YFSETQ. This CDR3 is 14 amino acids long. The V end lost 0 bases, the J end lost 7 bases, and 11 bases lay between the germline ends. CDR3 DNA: TGCGCCAGCAGCTTGGATGGCGGGCTGAATGAGCAGTTCTTC. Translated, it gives CASSLDGGLNEQFF.

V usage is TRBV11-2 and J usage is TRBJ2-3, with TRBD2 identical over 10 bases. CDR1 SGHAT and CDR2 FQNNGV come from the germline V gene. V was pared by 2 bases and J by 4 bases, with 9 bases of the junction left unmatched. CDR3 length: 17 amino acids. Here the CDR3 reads CASSLTPPAGGADTQYF. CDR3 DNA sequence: TGTGCCAGCAGCTTAACCCCCCCAGCGGGGGGGGCAGATACGCAGTATTTT.